This T cell receptor beta chain was profiled in a study of identifying expanded T cells in peripheral blood. This clone has a handful of counts. The table came from immunoSEQ multiplex PCR; TCRdb's copy has only in-frame clones and leaves some out. The sample includes approximately 92,000 clones, 70% to 90% of them seen just once. This CDR3 comprises 12 residues. V was pared by 7 bases and J by 6 bases, with 10 bases between. Germline assignment: CDR1 LNHDA and CDR2 SQIVND (reference sequence). This receptor was identified in a person between 18 and 69 years old in good health. The specimen was blood. This chain joins TRBV19 and TRBJ1-5, with D unclear. In DNA form, the CDR3 reads TGTGCCAGTAAAGAGTTCAGTCAGCCCCAGCATTTT. Residues: CASKEFSQPQHF.